This T cell receptor (beta chain) was recovered during a study of read filtering for tumor transcriptome and immune sequencing. Study details: Mean patient age was roughly 72 years, range about 47 to 85; approximately 18 male, around 14 female. IR-seq gave about 3.5 to 10.27 million TCR reads per sample; RNA-seq gave roughly 80 to 1,400.

Sampling of bone marrow took place during active disease in every patient. This clonotype was counted many times. Its antigen is not known. Findings and caveats of the study: Compared with RNA-seq, IR-seq gave much higher clonotype depth and reliability.

Germline CDR1 reads SGDLS; CDR2 reads YYNGEE. The CDR3 consists of 14 residues. The V and J ends lost 4 bases and 3 bases, in that order; junction bases with no gene match: 6. This library used roughly 0.4 ug RNA and molecular barcoded adaptors spanning alpha/delta and beta/gamma chains. TCRdb re-called the reads with MiXCR, one entry per CDR3 protein. The sample lists about 57,000 distinct CDR3 sequences, less than 25% seen once, with about 15% in the top ten. The sequencing input was a population of CD138-negative cells sorted from bone marrow. The TCR originated in a donor aged 40 or over with multiple myeloma. J is TRBJ2-7 and V is TRBV9, with 8 positions matching TRBD2. The CDR3 here is CASSPSGSGYEQYF. The CDR3 DNA follows: TGTGCCAGCAGCCCGAGCGGGAGCGGCTACGAGCAGTACTTC.